A selection of T cell receptor beta chains follows, all from one sample in a study of blood T cells in healthy people across ages. A single record per CDR3 protein comes from TCRdb applying MiXCR to the 5' RACE reads. The table includes about 1.8 million distinct CDR3 sequences, 49% detected once. Sequences were obtained from blood. The receptors shown here come from a woman in her 40s in good health. CDR3s include the opening cysteine and the closing phenylalanine or tryptophan. Fields, in order: V gene, clone size, D gene, J gene, CDR3 DNA, CDR3 protein. D genes are given only for firm matches. Part of the rows lack a size; the others show once, few, many or a class for expanded clones.

>TRBV29-1|once|-|TRBJ1-4
TGCAGCGTTGGGAACATTAGTACTAATGAAAAACTGTTTTTT
CSVGNISTNEKLFF
>TRBV11-2|once|-|TRBJ2-1
TGTGCCAGCAGCACACCCGTAGGCCGGGGCAGGGGCCGATACGGATACAATGAGCAGTTCTTC
CASSTPVGRGRGRYGYNEQFF
>TRBV7-2|-|-|TRBJ2-7
TGTGCCAGCAGCTTAGCTTTCCGGGAGCAGTACTTC
CASSLAFREQYF
>TRBV28|-|TRBD1|TRBJ1-2
TGTGCCAGCAGTTTATATCAGGGGGCGCAAGGCTACACCTTC
CASSLYQGAQGYTF
>TRBV12-3/TRBV12-4|-|-|TRBJ2-6
TGTGCCAGCAGCCAATACAGTGCTGGGGCCAACGTCCTGACTTTC
CASSQYSAGANVLTF
>TRBV3-1|-|-|TRBJ2-5
TGTGCCAGCAGCCAAGCAGCGGCCCAAGAGACCCAGTACTTC
CASSQAAAQETQYF
>TRBV6-2/TRBV6-3|many|TRBD1|TRBJ2-5
TGTGCCAGCAGTTCAGGGGGCGTTGAGACCCAGTACTTC
CASSSGGVETQYF
>TRBV6-2/TRBV6-3|few|-|TRBJ2-1
TGTGCCAGCAGTTACTCTTACGACAGCTGGAATGAGCAGTTCTTC
CASSYSYDSWNEQFF
>TRBV11-2|-|-|TRBJ1-5
TGTGCCAGCAGCTTAGGATATGGGGCCAGCAATCAGCCCCAGCATTTT
CASSLGYGASNQPQHF
>TRBV11-2|once|-|TRBJ2-5
TGTGCCAGCAGCTTGGGCGGACTGTTGTGGACCCAGTACTTC
CASSLGGLLWTQYF
>TRBV10-3|few|-|TRBJ2-7
TGTGCCACCGCGGACAGTACCACCTACGAGCAGTACTTC
CATADSTTYEQYF
>TRBV12-3/TRBV12-4|-|TRBD1|TRBJ2-3
TGTGCCAGCACCCCGACAGGGGTCTACAGAAACACAGATACGCAGTATTTT
CASTPTGVYRNTDTQYF
>TRBV20-1|-|TRBD2|TRBJ2-3
TGCAGTGCTGGTTTAGCGGGGGGTTACACAGATACGCAGTATTTT
CSAGLAGGYTDTQYF
>TRBV24-1|-|-|TRBJ2-1
TGTGCCACTAGTGATGGGGGCCGGGACAATGAGCAGTTCTTC
CATSDGGRDNEQFF
>TRBV24-1|-|TRBD1|TRBJ2-6
TGTGCCACCAGTGACCCTCGACAGGGGGTCAACGTCCTGACTTTC
CATSDPRQGVNVLTF
>TRBV7-2|few|-|TRBJ2-3
TGTGCCAGCAGCCAGCAGGCAGGAGATACGCAGTATTTT
CASSQQAGDTQYF
>TRBV7-2|-|-|TRBJ2-3
TGTGCCAGCAGCTTGAATGGGGGTCCCACAGATACGCGGTATTTT
CASSLNGGPTDTRYF
>TRBV3-1|-|-|TRBJ2-7
TGTGCCAGCAGTGGGGTATCCTACGAGCAGTACTTC
CASSGVSYEQYF
>TRBV6-5|-|-|TRBJ1-2
TGTGCCAGCAGAACAGGGATCTATGGCTGCACCTTC
CASRTGIYGCTF
>TRBV6-5|-|-|TRBJ1-2
TGTGCCAGCAGTTACGGAGGGAGAGGAGCTAACTATGGCTACACCTTC
CASSYGGRGANYGYTF
>TRBV9|-|-|TRBJ2-5
TGTGCCAGCAGCGTAGGAAGGTCAGGAAAAGAGACCCAGTACTTC
CASSVGRSGKETQYF
>TRBV20-1|-|TRBD2|TRBJ2-1
TGCAGTGCTAGAGGGACTAGCGGGTTCGAGCAGTTCTTC
CSARGTSGFEQFF